This TCR beta chain appears in the sequencing data of a study of T cells in Graves' hyperthyroidism and ophthalmopathy (dated by TCRdb to the late 2010s). General notes on the study: Peripheral blood was sampled at the time of initial diagnosis, prior to any treatment. A discovery cohort of around 100 patients, 43 with Graves' ophthalmopathy and about 58 with stable Graves' hyperthyroidism, was used to find distinguishing TCR V-J signatures. Whether ophthalmopathy could be predicted prospectively was tested in an independent validation cohort made up of roughly 19 hyperthyroidism patients plus 17 patients who later progressed to ophthalmopathy. The 85 to 100 discovery patients were randomly split 7:3 into training and test sets. The study also compared thyroid tissue and blood T-cell repertoires from five or six Graves' hyperthyroidism patients. After blood sampling, hyperthyroidism patients were treated with methimazole at a starting dose of 30 mg daily, and ophthalmopathy patients were treated with high-dose intravenous methylprednisolone. The paper describes TCR Vbeta CDR3 sequencing of some 130 peripheral blood samples, made up of 43 ophthalmopathy patients, approximately 76 hyperthyroidism patients and approximately 17 progressor patients.

This clonotype was detected a few times. The target of this receptor is not known. No much larger clonotype is one base removed from it; base qualities were not supplied. A patient counted as having stable Graves' hyperthyroidism if no progression to ophthalmopathy occurred over 18 months of follow-up. Hyperthyroidism patients were newly diagnosed, with disease duration under 2 months, and aged 18 to 65 years. Exclusion was applied to patients with uncontrolled infections, other autoimmune diseases, pregnancy or lactation. Diagnoses relied on clinical symptoms, serum thyroxine and TRAb, thyroid ultrasound and orbital computed tomography. Ficoll-Paque density gradient centrifugation was used to isolate PBMCs from under 11 ml of fresh peripheral blood. Trizol reagent was used to extract total RNA, and RNA quality was then checked on an Agilent 2100 Bioanalyzer. V is shortened by 2 bases, J by 7 bases, and the region joining them spans 14 bases. From a lookup of the germline V gene (reference sequence), CDR1 and CDR2 are LNHDA and SQIVND. The cysteine opens and the phenylalanine closes a CDR3 of 14 amino acids. Only the CDR3 part of the read is kept: 42 bases, read in frame from the first base.

Amplification of TCR beta CDR3 regions was carried out from RNA transcripts. The TCR CDR3 was subjected to a first round of RT-PCR using the HTBI primer set and the Qiagen OneStep RT-PCR kit. Libraries were constructed in a second round of multiplex PCR, after which size selection and purification were carried out. Libraries were sequenced paired-end with 100 bp reads on an Illumina HiSeq2000. The authors' pipeline ran thus. SOAPnuke was used to process the raw data, with reads discarded if the reads contained adapters or uncalled bases, had a mean Phred below 15, or lacked an exact constant-primer or identifier match. High-quality paired reads were merged using COPE v1.2.5, and each unique nucleotide sequence was defined as a clonotype. MiTCR v1.1 was used to align clonotypes to the IMGT TRBV, TRBD and TRBJ reference segments. The analysis included only V-J combinations with a frequency above 0.0001, which together covered 99% to 99.2% of the repertoires. A TCS score was defined as the ratio of F50 (clonal expansion) to E x V (chaos), with BLOSUM62-based TCRdist applied between CDR3 peptides within each V-J. Welch's t-statistics and random forest reduced several hundred V-J features to around 14, which were used in a naive Bayes classifier (R e1071). The public reads were reanalyzed by TCRdb: fastp trimming at Q25, MiXCR alignment, in-frame beta chains only. Rows with a matching CDR3 protein are joined into one entry that keeps the most common DNA and genes. The V and J calls shown here were made by TCRdb, not taken from the authors' results. In this sample the table shows about 200,000 distinct CDR3 sequences, around 20% of which occur a single time. The ten largest clones represent roughly 44% of the sample.

What the authors observed across the whole study: In validation, the model predicted progression to ophthalmopathy a median of approximately 6.6 months before onset, with approximately 68% sensitivity and roughly 77% specificity. Most expanded thyroid clonotypes (frequency above 0.001) were also detected in blood, a finding suggesting that blood repertoires may reflect thyroid immune responses. A model built on a 13 V-J signature distinguished ophthalmopathy from stable hyperthyroidism, reaching roughly 88% sensitivity and around 81% specificity in cross-validation and 80%/75% in testing. Sample size was not statistically predetermined, and investigators were not blinded to group allocation.

The TCR was taken from a man aged 40-50 years with Graves' hyperthyroidism. The chain joins TRBV19 to TRBJ1-2; no D gene call is confident. The sequenced material came from blood. CDR3 protein: CASSIREARAGYTF. The sequence in DNA is TGTGCCAGTAGTATAAGGGAAGCTCGGGCTGGCTACACCTTC.